These T cell receptor beta chains were read from a single sample in a study of the immune and genomic landscape of osteosarcoma. Repertoires were generated with immunoSEQ multiplex PCR, while TCRdb's copy carries only in-frame clones and drops some. Altogether around 2,700 clones are present, 65% to 80% being singletons, with the ten largest covering roughly 14%. The sequencing sample was made of tumor tissue from a local recurrence in the femur. The source of these receptors is a man younger than 35 with osteosarcoma. Both conserved end residues are part of each CDR3. D genes are given only for firm matches. Rows give clone size only sometimes, using once, few, many, or a class for an expanded clone.

cdr3_aa: CASAAYSPYEQYF
cdr3_nt: TGTGCCAGCGCGGCGTACTCCCCTTACGAGCAGTACTTC
clone_size: -
j_call: TRBJ2-7
d_call: -
v_call: TRBV19

cdr3_aa: CASSLWGSQDTQYF
cdr3_nt: TGTGCCAGCAGTTTATGGGGCAGCCAAGATACGCAGTATTTT
clone_size: -
j_call: TRBJ2-3
d_call: -
v_call: TRBV28

cdr3_aa: CASSLVAGGPYEQYF
cdr3_nt: TGTGCCAGCAGCTTAGTAGCGGGAGGACCCTACGAGCAGTACTTC
clone_size: -
j_call: TRBJ2-7
d_call: TRBD2
v_call: TRBV7-9

cdr3_aa: CASSLLDGSEKLFF
cdr3_nt: TGTGCCAGCAGCTTACTCGACGGTTCTGAAAAACTGTTTTTT
clone_size: -
j_call: TRBJ1-4
d_call: -
v_call: TRBV7-9

cdr3_aa: CASTLTSNTIYF
cdr3_nt: TGTGCCAGCACCCTTACCTCAAACACCATATATTTT
clone_size: -
j_call: TRBJ1-3
d_call: -
v_call: TRBV6-5

cdr3_aa: CASSIVPAGFNTEAFF
cdr3_nt: TGTGCCAGTAGTATAGTCCCAGCCGGTTTTAACACTGAAGCTTTCTTT
clone_size: few
j_call: TRBJ1-1
d_call: -
v_call: TRBV19

cdr3_aa: CASSGGRGETQYF
cdr3_nt: TGTGCCAGCAGCGGCGGGAGAGGGGAGACCCAGTACTTC
clone_size: once
j_call: TRBJ2-5
d_call: TRBD2
v_call: TRBV6-1

cdr3_aa: CASTSQTSGRNKFF
cdr3_nt: TGTGCCAGTACCTCCCAGACTAGCGGGAGAAATAAGTTCTTC
clone_size: -
j_call: TRBJ2-1
d_call: TRBD2
v_call: TRBV19

cdr3_aa: CASSPFTGNEQFF
cdr3_nt: TGTGCCAGCAGTCCTTTCACAGGCAATGAGCAGTTCTTC
clone_size: -
j_call: TRBJ2-1
d_call: -
v_call: TRBV5-4

cdr3_aa: CASSDPRADGGELFF
cdr3_nt: TGTGCCAGCAGTGATCCTAGAGCCGACGGGGGGGAGCTGTTTTTT
clone_size: -
j_call: TRBJ2-2
d_call: -
v_call: TRBV2

cdr3_aa: CASSLVGGYNEQFF
cdr3_nt: TGTGCCAGCAGCTTGGTAGGTGGCTACAATGAGCAGTTCTTC
clone_size: -
j_call: TRBJ2-1
d_call: -
v_call: TRBV11-2

cdr3_aa: CASSMGGSSYNEQFF
cdr3_nt: TGTGCCAGCAGTATGGGGGGGAGCTCCTACAATGAGCAGTTCTTC
clone_size: -
j_call: TRBJ2-1
d_call: TRBD2
v_call: TRBV2

cdr3_aa: CASSNGASRNTQYF
cdr3_nt: TGTGCCAGCAGCAATGGGGCCTCGCGGAATACGCAGTATTTT
clone_size: -
j_call: TRBJ2-3
d_call: -
v_call: TRBV21-1

cdr3_aa: CASSLDPEAQETQYF
cdr3_nt: TGTGCCAGCAGCTTAGACCCGGAGGCCCAAGAGACCCAGTACTTC
clone_size: -
j_call: TRBJ2-5
d_call: -
v_call: TRBV13

cdr3_aa: CASSSGTGSSYEQYF
cdr3_nt: TGTGCCAGCAGTTCGGGGACAGGGAGCTCCTACGAGCAGTACTTC
clone_size: -
j_call: TRBJ2-7
d_call: TRBD1
v_call: TRBV28

cdr3_aa: CATSRGFVGISYEQYF
cdr3_nt: TGTGCCACCAGCCGGGGGTTCGTGGGAATCTCCTACGAGCAGTACTTC
clone_size: once
j_call: TRBJ2-7
d_call: -
v_call: TRBV15

cdr3_aa: CASSRGLAGGRYEQYF
cdr3_nt: TGTGCCAGCAGTCGGGGACTAGCGGGAGGGAGGTACGAGCAGTACTTC
clone_size: -
j_call: TRBJ2-7
d_call: TRBD2
v_call: TRBV27

cdr3_aa: CASSLNVLQGREQYF
cdr3_nt: TGTGCCAGCAGCCTAAACGTTCTGCAGGGTCGGGAGCAGTACTTC
clone_size: -
j_call: TRBJ2-7
d_call: -
v_call: TRBV11-2

cdr3_aa: CASSFDRGYTF
cdr3_nt: TGTGCCAGCAGCTTCGACCGGGGCTACACCTTC
clone_size: once
j_call: TRBJ1-2
d_call: -
v_call: TRBV7-9

cdr3_aa: CASSSDRGLTGELFF
cdr3_nt: TGTGCCAGCAGTTCAGACAGGGGGCTAACCGGGGAGCTGTTTTTT
clone_size: -
j_call: TRBJ2-2
d_call: TRBD1
v_call: TRBV27

cdr3_aa: CASIHSPLGTVYTEAFF
cdr3_nt: TGTGCCAGCATTCATTCTCCCCTAGGGACAGTTTACACTGAAGCTTTCTTT
clone_size: -
j_call: TRBJ1-1
d_call: TRBD1
v_call: TRBV2

cdr3_aa: CASSVGQDPFYEQYF
cdr3_nt: TGTGCCAGCAGCGTGGGACAGGACCCCTTCTACGAGCAGTACTTC
clone_size: few
j_call: TRBJ2-7
d_call: TRBD1
v_call: TRBV7-6

cdr3_aa: CSASPGGTDTQYF
cdr3_nt: TGCAGCGCTTCCCCGGGTGGCACAGATACGCAGTATTTT
clone_size: few
j_call: TRBJ2-3
d_call: -
v_call: TRBV29-1

cdr3_aa: CASSRTDPYEQYF
cdr3_nt: TGTGCCAGTAGTAGGACGGACCCCTACGAGCAGTACTTC
clone_size: -
j_call: TRBJ2-7
d_call: -
v_call: TRBV19

cdr3_aa: CASREAWRVGEKLFF
cdr3_nt: TGTGCCAGCAGGGAAGCATGGAGGGTTGGGGAAAAACTGTTTTTT
clone_size: once
j_call: TRBJ1-4
d_call: -
v_call: TRBV2

cdr3_aa: CASSQTTGNTEAFF
cdr3_nt: TGCGCCAGCAGCCAAACCACAGGGAACACTGAAGCTTTCTTT
clone_size: few
j_call: TRBJ1-1
d_call: -
v_call: TRBV5-1

cdr3_aa: CASSLRGGVYEQYF
cdr3_nt: TGTGCCAGCAGCTTGCGGGGTGGTGTCTACGAGCAGTACTTC
clone_size: -
j_call: TRBJ2-7
d_call: -
v_call: TRBV5-4

cdr3_aa: CASSGNGNTIYF
cdr3_nt: TGTGCCAGCAGCGGGAATGGAAACACCATATATTTT
clone_size: few
j_call: TRBJ1-3
d_call: -
v_call: TRBV7-3

cdr3_aa: CASSLWDQGTNEKLFF
cdr3_nt: TGCGCCAGCAGCTTGTGGGATCAGGGTACTAATGAAAAACTGTTTTTT
clone_size: -
j_call: TRBJ1-4
d_call: -
v_call: TRBV5-1

cdr3_aa: CASSQIRADGYTF
cdr3_nt: TGTGCCAGCAGCCAAATCCGTGCGGATGGCTACACCTTC
clone_size: large
j_call: TRBJ1-2
d_call: -
v_call: TRBV14

cdr3_aa: CASSLTGQGKGYTF
cdr3_nt: TGCGCCAGCAGCTTGACCGGACAGGGAAAGGGCTACACCTTC
clone_size: -
j_call: TRBJ1-2
d_call: TRBD1
v_call: TRBV5-1

cdr3_aa: CASSELAGGVTEAFF
cdr3_nt: TGTGCCAGCAGTGAACTAGCAGGGGGCGTCACTGAAGCTTTCTTT
clone_size: -
j_call: TRBJ1-1
d_call: TRBD1
v_call: TRBV6-1

cdr3_aa: CATSREGGSDQPQHF
cdr3_nt: TGTGCCACCAGCAGAGAGGGGGGGTCGGATCAGCCCCAGCATTTT
clone_size: -
j_call: TRBJ1-5
d_call: -
v_call: TRBV15

cdr3_aa: CASSHSQVEQYF
cdr3_nt: TGTGCCAGCAGCCACAGCCAAGTGGAGCAGTACTTC
clone_size: -
j_call: TRBJ2-7
d_call: -
v_call: TRBV5-6

cdr3_aa: CASSYDRAPYGYTF
cdr3_nt: TGTGCCAGCAGTTACGACAGGGCCCCCTATGGCTACACCTTC
clone_size: -
j_call: TRBJ1-2
d_call: TRBD1
v_call: TRBV6-9

cdr3_aa: CASSEGAGVTEAFF
cdr3_nt: TGTGCCAGCAGTGAAGGGGCAGGGGTTACTGAAGCTTTCTTT
clone_size: large
j_call: TRBJ1-1
d_call: -
v_call: TRBV2

cdr3_aa: CASSIQDGTEAFF
cdr3_nt: TGTGCCAGTAGTATTCAGGACGGCACTGAAGCTTTCTTT
clone_size: few
j_call: TRBJ1-1
d_call: -
v_call: TRBV19

cdr3_aa: CASSLGGQTEAFF
cdr3_nt: TGTGCCAGCAGCTTAGGAGGTCAAACTGAAGCTTTCTTT
clone_size: few
j_call: TRBJ1-1
d_call: -
v_call: TRBV7-9

cdr3_aa: CASSVGETGTGYSYEQYF
cdr3_nt: TGTGCCAGCAGCGTAGGAGAGACCGGGACAGGTTACTCCTACGAGCAGTACTTC
clone_size: -
j_call: TRBJ2-7
d_call: TRBD1
v_call: TRBV9

cdr3_aa: CASTTGTSGRDTQYF
cdr3_nt: TGTGCCAGCACGACCGGGACTAGCGGGAGAGATACGCAGTATTTT
clone_size: few
j_call: TRBJ2-3
d_call: TRBD2
v_call: TRBV27

cdr3_aa: CARQPGTANSPLHF
cdr3_nt: TGTGCCCGCCAACCTGGGACAGCCAATTCACCCCTCCACTTT
clone_size: -
j_call: TRBJ1-6
d_call: TRBD1
v_call: TRBV30

cdr3_aa: CASSRRFGTDAYNEQFF
cdr3_nt: TGTGCCAGCAGTCGAAGGTTCGGGACAGATGCCTACAATGAGCAGTTCTTC
clone_size: -
j_call: TRBJ2-1
d_call: TRBD1
v_call: TRBV6-4

cdr3_aa: CASSVGAGAAKSRETQYF
cdr3_nt: TGTGCCAGCAGCGTAGGAGCGGGGGCCGCAAAAAGTAGGGAGACCCAGTACTTC
clone_size: large
j_call: TRBJ2-5
d_call: TRBD2
v_call: TRBV9

cdr3_aa: CASSMRGNQPQHF
cdr3_nt: TGTGCCAGTAGTATGAGAGGGAATCAGCCCCAGCATTTT
clone_size: -
j_call: TRBJ1-5
d_call: -
v_call: TRBV19

cdr3_aa: CASSLFSGSLYEQYF
cdr3_nt: TGTGCCAGCAGCTTGTTTAGCGGGAGCCTCTACGAGCAGTACTTC
clone_size: -
j_call: TRBJ2-7
d_call: TRBD2
v_call: TRBV5-6

cdr3_aa: CASSAVGGFSGNTIYF
cdr3_nt: TGTGCCAGCAGCGCGGTCGGCGGATTCTCTGGAAACACCATATATTTT
clone_size: -
j_call: TRBJ1-3
d_call: -
v_call: TRBV7-9

cdr3_aa: CASSLAESTAVYNSPLHF
cdr3_nt: TGTGCCAGCAGCTTAGCCGAAAGTACTGCAGTATATAATTCACCCCTCCACTTT
clone_size: -
j_call: TRBJ1-6
d_call: -
v_call: TRBV7-2

cdr3_aa: CASRAGTEQFF
cdr3_nt: TGTGCCAGCAGGGCGGGGACTGAGCAGTTCTTC
clone_size: -
j_call: TRBJ2-1
d_call: -
v_call: TRBV6-4

cdr3_aa: CASSETSGAPNEQFF
cdr3_nt: TGTGCCAGCAGCGAGACTAGCGGGGCCCCCAATGAGCAGTTCTTC
clone_size: -
j_call: TRBJ2-1
d_call: TRBD2
v_call: TRBV6-1

cdr3_aa: CASSLGPLGDRANVLTF
cdr3_nt: TGCGCCAGCAGCTTGGGGCCTCTTGGGGACAGGGCCAACGTCCTGACTTTC
clone_size: -
j_call: TRBJ2-6
d_call: -
v_call: TRBV5-1

cdr3_aa: CASSYSGLAAGELFF
cdr3_nt: TGTGCCAGCAGTTACTCCGGACTAGCGGCCGGGGAGCTGTTTTTT
clone_size: -
j_call: TRBJ2-2
d_call: TRBD2
v_call: TRBV6-5